What follows is one T cell receptor (beta chain) and its context. The sample is drawn from a study of cytomegalovirus exposure and HLA in healthy donors. The V gene's germline CDR1 is SGHRS and CDR2 YFSETQ. V gave up 0 bases and J gave up 4 bases, with 13 bases separating them. The CDR3 is made up of 15 amino acids. The PCR ran on 60 Vbeta and 13 Jbeta primers. TCRdb's copy holds only in-frame clones and misses some; the assay was immunoSEQ multiplex PCR. The sample holds some 130,000 clones. Sequencing used PBMCs. The chain carries TRBV5-1 and TRBJ1-1, with D perhaps TRBD1 (6 bases). The clonotype comes from a woman aged 60-75 years in good health and CMV-seronegative. The CDR3 loop reads CASSLGRGWSTEAFF. CDR3 DNA sequence: TGCGCCAGCAGCTTGGGCAGGGGATGGAGCACTGAAGCTTTCTTT.